This T cell receptor beta chain comes out of a study of cytomegalovirus exposure and HLA in healthy donors. Study-level results: Reported performance of the classifier showed diagnosis of cytomegalovirus status with high specificity and sensitivity.

Concerning this clone: The antigen is not known.

Germline loops: CDR1 MGHRA, CDR2 YSYEKL. The CDR3 consists of 17 residues. With V trimmed by 0 bases and J by 0 bases, 5 bases remained unmatched. Repertoires were generated with immunoSEQ multiplex PCR, while TCRdb's copy carries only in-frame clones and drops some. The table has fewer than 200,000 clones, approximately 84% seen once. The receptor's source is a woman aged 18-29 years in good health and CMV-seropositive. Source material: PBMCs. This chain links TRBV4-1 with TRBJ2-1; TRBD2 aligns across 7 bases. The DNA for the CDR3 is TGCGCCAGCAGCCAAGATCCGCGGGGGAGCTCCTACAATGAGCAGTTCTTC. Protein product: CASSQDPRGSSYNEQFF.